These 19 T cell receptor beta chains were sequenced from one sample in a study of T cell repertoires in cytomegalovirus infection. TCRdb reprocessed the reads with MiXCR, giving one entry per CDR3 protein. The profile shows some 920,000 distinct CDR3 sequences, 30% to 40% of them singletons. No cognate antigen is known for these TCRs. The material sequenced was cultured CD8+ T cells from PBMCs, taken from culture after CMV antigen stimulation. Receptors were obtained from a human donor in good health (CMV status not recorded). Some clones in this sample may be carry-over from other donors' samples.

The V call is TRBV14, the J call TRBJ2-5; D perhaps matches TRBD2 (7 bases). The CDR3 extends over 15 amino acids. V gave up 2 bases and J gave up 3 bases, with 13 bases separating them. Germline CDR1 is SGHDN and CDR2 is FVKESK. DNA of the CDR3: TGTGCCAGCAGCCAAAGGGGGGGGTTTGAAGAGACCCAGTACTTC. As protein: CASSQRGGFEETQYF.

The V gene is TRBV7-2, the J gene TRBJ1-1, with a tentative D call TRBD1 (6 bases). The CDR3 runs to 16 residues. Germline V CDR1 and CDR2: SGHTA, FQGNSA. V lost 1 base and J 0 bases, leaving 12 bases between the germline ends. The CDR3 sequence is CASSLEWTAMNTEAFF. Written as DNA, the CDR3 is TGTGCCAGCAGCTTAGAGTGGACAGCAATGAACACTGAAGCTTTCTTT.

This clonotype turned up a few times. This rearrangement joins TRBV9 to TRBJ2-3; D is undetermined. The CDR3 is 10 residues long. V was trimmed by 8 bases and J by 14 bases, leaving 15 bases between them. The germline gives CDR1 SGDLS, CDR2 YYNGEE. This CDR3 is CARDPLWGYF. The CDR3 region has the DNA TGTGCCAGGGATCCCCTTTGGGGGTATTTT.

This clonotype appeared a few times. The chain uses TRBV4-2 and TRBJ2-2; 8 bases are shared with TRBD2. The germline CDR1 and CDR2 sequences are LGHNA and YNFKEQ. The CDR3 runs 17 residues. The ends lost 0 bases at V and 6 bases at J; junction bases unmatched: 9. The CDR3 here is CASSQDLTGGPSGELFF. CDR3 DNA: TGTGCCAGCAGCCAAGATCTAACGGGGGGGCCGTCCGGGGAGCTGTTTTTT.

The chain has TRBV12-3 or TRBV12-4 and TRBJ1-4; D not resolved. The CDR3 consists of 16 residues. V lost 3 bases, J lost 7 bases, and 18 bases lay in between. CDR3 in amino acids: CASSFVTEFSVEKLFF. In nucleotides, the CDR3 is TGTGCCAGCAGTTTTGTCACGGAGTTTTCGGTTGAAAAACTGTTTTTT.

This clonotype has more than one count but fewer than ten. The chain carries TRBV7-9 and TRBJ2-3; D gene unclear. This CDR3 is 16 amino acids long. Germline V gene lookup returns CDR1 SEHNR and CDR2 FQNEAQ (reference sequence). Deletions cut 1 base from V and 2 bases from J, with 13 bases between. CDR3 nucleotide sequence: TGTGCCAGCAGCTTAGGGACCCTCGATTCCACAGATACGCAGTATTTT. It translates to CASSLGTLDSTDTQYF.

This clonotype was found many times. J is TRBJ1-1 and V is TRBV7-9; 7 bases align to TRBD1. V was pared by 2 bases and J by 3 bases, with 3 bases of the junction left unmatched. Germline CDR1 reads SEHNR; CDR2 reads FQNEAQ (reference sequence). This CDR3 is built from 14 residues. This CDR3 reads CASSLLQGDTEAFF. DNA of the CDR3: TGTGCCAGCAGCTTACTTCAGGGGGACACTGAAGCTTTCTTT.

V is TRBV5-6 and J is TRBJ2-5; tentatively, D is TRBD1 or TRBD2 (5 bases each). The CDR3 runs 16 residues. Germline CDR1 and CDR2: SGHDT and YYEEEE. V lost 3 bases to trimming and J lost 7 bases, with 22 bases between them. In nucleotides, the CDR3 is TGTGCCAGCAGCTCAGCCGGGACGGCCTTTATTTCGACCCAGTACTTC. This encodes CASSSAGTAFISTQYF.

The V and J genes are TRBV6-6 and TRBJ2-1; TRBD2 matches 8 bases. The V gene's germline CDR1 is MNHNY and CDR2 SVGAGI (reference sequence). The CDR3 covers 14 residues. V lost 0 bases and J lost 7; bases outside the gene matches: 2. The CDR3 DNA sequence: TGTGCCAGCAGTTACTCCGGGGGGGAAAATGAGCAGTTCTTC. Its protein is CASSYSGGENEQFF.

The sample holds a few counts of this clonotype. The chain is built from TRBV7-3 and TRBJ2-2; D perhaps matches TRBD1 (6 bases). The germline gives CDR1 SGHTA, CDR2 FQGTGA. The CDR3 is made up of 16 amino acids. The V and J ends lost 2 bases and 0 bases respectively, with 10 bases between them. The CDR3, as DNA: TGTGCCAGCAGCTTACGGGACAACGCGAACACCGGGGAGCTGTTTTTT. It codes for CASSLRDNANTGELFF.

A few counts support this clonotype. The chain employs TRBV6-6 and TRBJ1-4, with a weak D call TRBD1 (6 bases). CDR3 length: 14 amino acids. V lost 8 bases, J lost 1 base, and 11 bases lay in between. The germline V gene encodes CDR1 MNHNY and CDR2 SVGAGI (reference sequence). This chain's CDR3 is CASFKGETNEKLFF. CDR3 bases: TGTGCCAGCTTTAAGGGGGAAACTAATGAAAAACTGTTTTTT.

V gene TRBV6-5 combines with J gene TRBJ2-1; maybe TRBD1 (6 bases). The CDR3 totals 17 residues. Germline CDR1 is MNHEY and CDR2 is SVGAGI. The V and J ends lost 6 bases and 1 base respectively, with 19 bases between them. The CDR3 reads CASREATDRSSYNEQFF. The CDR3, as DNA: TGTGCCAGCAGGGAAGCGACCGACAGGTCGTCCTACAATGAGCAGTTCTTC.

The gene calls are TRBV19 and TRBJ1-2; maybe TRBD1 (5 bases). Germline V CDR1 and CDR2: LNHDA, SQIVND (reference sequence). CDR3 size: 13 residues. Deletions cut 7 bases from V and 0 bases from J, with 9 bases between. This chain's CDR3 is CASIGGSNYGYTF. DNA of the CDR3: TGTGCCAGTATCGGGGGATCTAACTATGGCTACACCTTC.

The V call is TRBV5-1, the J call TRBJ2-1; 7 bases fit TRBD2. The CDR3 has 15 residues. J gave up 7 bases and V 0 bases, and 7 bases lay outside the gene matches. Germline lookup yields CDR1 SGHRS and CDR2 YFSETQ. The CDR3 spells CASSLAAFGGNEQFF. The CDR3 DNA reads as TGCGCCAGCAGCTTGGCAGCGTTCGGGGGGAATGAGCAGTTCTTC.

This clonotype was observed a handful of times. The genes are TRBV6-1 and TRBJ2-7; D perhaps matches TRBD1 (5 bases). V was cut by 0 bases and J by 4 bases, with 13 bases left in between. The CDR3 spans 15 residues. Germline CDR1 MNHNS, CDR2 SASEGT. CDR3 residues: CASSEAETAFYEQYV. In DNA, the CDR3 is TGTGCCAGCAGTGAAGCCGAGACAGCGTTTTACGAGCAGTACGTC.

V usage is TRBV6-2 or TRBV6-3 and J usage is TRBJ1-1, with unresolved D. The CDR3 totals 15 residues. Trimming removed 0 bases from V and 1 base from J, with 9 bases in between. Per the germline V gene, CDR1 is MNHEY and CDR2 is SVGEGT. The CDR3 spells CASSYSNSGNTEAFF. The CDR3 bases are TGTGCCAGCAGTTACTCGAATTCCGGGAACACTGAAGCTTTCTTT.

A few counts support this clonotype. This chain joins TRBV2 and TRBJ1-2; the D is unclear. The length of the CDR3 is 12 residues. In germline, CDR1 is SNHLY, CDR2 FYNNEI. V lost 7 bases, J lost 13 bases, and 19 bases lay in between. This chain's CDR3 is CASTSGHKVITF. The CDR3 DNA is TGTGCCAGCACTAGTGGGCATAAGGTGATCACCTTC.

The genes are TRBV5-1 and TRBJ2-3; a weak D match, TRBD1 (5 bases). There are 13 residues in the CDR3. Germline V lookup: CDR1 SGHRS, CDR2 YFSETQ. Trimming took off 4 bases at V and 8 bases at J, with 14 bases between the two ends. The CDR3 region has the DNA TGCGCCAGCAGCGGGGAAGGGGTTGGTACGCAGTATTTT. It encodes CASSGEGVGTQYF.

The chain uses TRBV19 and TRBJ1-1; no firm D call. The CDR3 is 17 residues long. Germline loops: CDR1 LNHDA, CDR2 SQIVND (reference sequence). V lost 0 bases and J 1 base, leaving 15 bases between the germline ends. The CDR3 sequence: CASSIDSMGGWNTEAFF. For the CDR3, the DNA is TGTGCCAGTAGTATAGACTCCATGGGCGGGTGGAACACTGAAGCTTTCTTT.